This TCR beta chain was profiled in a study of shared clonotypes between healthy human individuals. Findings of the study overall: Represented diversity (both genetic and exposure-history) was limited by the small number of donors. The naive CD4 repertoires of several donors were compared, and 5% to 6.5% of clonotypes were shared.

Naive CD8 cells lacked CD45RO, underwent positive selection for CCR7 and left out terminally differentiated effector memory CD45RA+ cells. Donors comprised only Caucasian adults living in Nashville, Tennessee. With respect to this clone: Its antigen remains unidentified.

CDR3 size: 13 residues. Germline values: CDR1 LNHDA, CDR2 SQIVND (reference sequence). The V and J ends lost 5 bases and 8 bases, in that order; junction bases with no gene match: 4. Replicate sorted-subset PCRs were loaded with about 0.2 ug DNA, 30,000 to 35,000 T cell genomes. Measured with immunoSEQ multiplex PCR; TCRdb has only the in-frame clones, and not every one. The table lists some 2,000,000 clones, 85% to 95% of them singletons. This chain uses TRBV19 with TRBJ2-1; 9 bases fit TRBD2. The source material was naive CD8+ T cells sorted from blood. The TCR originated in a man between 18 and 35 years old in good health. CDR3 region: CASSFRLADEQFF. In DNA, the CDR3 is TGTGCCAGTAGTTTCAGACTAGCGGATGAGCAGTTCTTC.